This record concerns one TCR beta chain sequence. The CDR3 extends over 13 amino acids. V was shortened by 4 bases and J by 4 bases, with 10 bases between the two germline ends. CDR1 and CDR2 (germline): MNHEY, SVGAGI. The record originates from a study of cytomegalovirus exposure and HLA in healthy donors. It was with 60 Vbeta and 13 Jbeta primers that the PCR ran. Profiling relied on immunoSEQ multiplex PCR, and the TCRdb table lists in-frame clones only, not all of them. Of about 130,000 clones in the sample, more than 75% were seen once. The TCR sequence derives from a female donor in good health and CMV-seronegative. Sequencing was done on a sample of PBMCs. V and J are TRBV6-5 and TRBJ1-1; no firm D call. The CDR3 here is CASSSAAATEAFF. CDR3 nucleotides: TGTGCCAGCAGTTCCGCGGCCGCCACTGAAGCTTTCTTT.